This passage covers 5 T cell receptor beta chains from one sample sequenced in a study of blood T cell repertoires in COVID-19. Profiling relied on immunoSEQ multiplex PCR, and the TCRdb table lists in-frame clones only, not all of them. The sample carries 150,000 to 200,000 clones, more than 70% recorded once. Sequencing was done on a sample of peripheral blood. The receptors derive from a woman aged 25 to 39 with acute or convalescent COVID-19.

The V gene is TRBV7-9, the J gene TRBJ1-3, with D perhaps TRBD1 (5 bases). CDR1 is SEHNR, CDR2 FQNEAQ, per germline (reference sequence). The CDR3 runs to 14 residues. Trimming took 6 bases from V and 0 from J, leaving 9 bases between them. The DNA of the CDR3 is TGTGCCAGCAGTCCAGGGTTCTCTGGAAACACCATATATTTT. Its translation: CASSPGFSGNTIYF.

The CDR3 region has the DNA TGTGCCAGCAGCTTAAGAGGCCCCCTCGAGCAGTACTTC. Its protein is CASSLRGPLEQYF. The chain employs TRBV11-3 and TRBJ2-7, with D unresolved. V was pared by 2 bases and J by 6 bases, with 11 bases between. This CDR3 has 13 residues. The germline V gene encodes CDR1 SGHNT and CDR2 YENEEA.

The chain employs TRBV4-2 and TRBJ2-7; D possibly corresponds to TRBD1 (5 bases). Trimming removed 0 bases at V and 3 bases at J, with 15 bases between. The CDR3 contains 16 residues. Germline V gene lookup returns CDR1 LGHNA and CDR2 YNFKEQ. In DNA, the CDR3 is TGTGCCAGCAGCCAAGATTTCACAGGAGCAGACTACGAGCAGTACTTC. As protein: CASSQDFTGADYEQYF.

With regard to this clone: A junction end diverges from the germline sequence, so it may reflect a read error. The V and J genes are TRBV7-2 and TRBJ1-2; the D gene is possibly TRBD1 (5 bases). The CDR3 totals 14 residues. CDR1 is SGHTA, CDR2 FQGNSA, per germline. CDR3 DNA sequence: TGTGCCAGCAGCTTAGCGGGGGGACGGCCCCCCTTCTTCTTC. Its translation: CASSLAGGRPPFFF.

The rearrangement uses TRBV4-2 and TRBJ2-1; TRBD2 matches at 8 bases. The germline V gene has CDR1 LGHNA and CDR2 YNFKEQ. The length of the CDR3 is 16 residues. V shed 3 bases, J shed 1 base, and the junction held 5 bases outside the gene matches. The CDR3 DNA is TGTGCCAGCAGCCATCTAACTAGCGGATCCTACAATGAGCAGTTCTTC. It specifies CASSHLTSGSYNEQFF.